These 5 T cell receptor beta chains were sequenced from one sample in a study of regulatory T cells in long-lasting Graves disease. Time point reported: persistent/refractory GD, antithyroid drugs over 5 years with positive TRAb. From PBMCs, RNA was extracted and then used to make the TCR library. Construction of TCR beta libraries relied on iRepertoire HTBI primers and on Arm-PCR targeting CDR3 regions. In TCRdb, the multiplex PCR reads were re-called with MiXCR into one record per CDR3 protein. The data hold 700,000 or so distinct CDR3 sequences, with 30% observed a single time. The sample consisted of peripheral blood mononuclear cells (PBMCs), taken when the disease was refractory, from a patient treated with antithyroid drugs. Receptor source: a female donor with Graves disease.

The chain joins TRBV29-1 to TRBJ1-2; D is unclear. Trimming shortened V by 1 base and J by 2 bases, and 5 bases separated the two germline ends. Germline values: CDR1 SQVTM, CDR2 ANQGSEA. The CDR3 length is 12 residues. The CDR3 is CSVEVSNYGYTF. The CDR3 nucleotides are TGCAGCGTTGAAGTCTCCAACTATGGCTACACCTTC.

There are many counts of this clonotype. DNA for the CDR3: TGTGCCAGCAGTGAAGTTTGGGACAGGATATCGAACACTGAAGCTTTCTTT. It specifies CASSEVWDRISNTEAFF. The rearrangement uses TRBV2 and TRBJ1-1, with 8 bases aligning to TRBD1. With 1 base clipped from V and 1 base from J, the junction kept 8 bases outside the gene matches. Germline CDR1 is SNHLY and CDR2 is FYNNEI. The CDR3 contains 17 residues.

This clonotype occurred a few times. The chain combines TRBV20-1 with TRBJ1-5; D not certain. This CDR3 spans 12 amino acids. Germline loops: CDR1 DFQATT, CDR2 SNEGSKA (reference sequence). The V end was cut by 5 bases, the J end by 7 bases, with 12 bases between. CDR3 residues: CSAGRARQPQHF. The CDR3 DNA reads TGCAGTGCTGGAAGGGCTCGCCAGCCCCAGCATTTT.

V usage is TRBV7-9 and J usage is TRBJ1-1; no reliable D call. The germline gives CDR1 SEHNR, CDR2 FQNEAQ (reference sequence). Trimming left V 4 bases short and J 0 bases short, with 15 bases between. The CDR3 loop spans 16 amino acids. CDR3 protein: CASSSPSRAVNTEAFF. The CDR3 DNA is TGTGCCAGCAGCTCGCCCTCAAGGGCCGTGAACACTGAAGCTTTCTTT. The entire variable domain, with the rest obtained from reference TRBV7-9 and TRBJ1-1, is as follows: DTGVSQNPRHKITKRGQNVTFRCDPISEHNRLYWYRQTLGQGPEFLTYFQNEAQLEKSRLLSDRFSAERPKGSFSTLEIQRTEQGDSAMYLCASSSPSRAVNTEAFFGQGTRLTVV.

This clonotype occurred a few times. CDR3 region: CASRTGTGPRAEAFF. CDR3 in DNA: TGTGCCAGCAGAACCGGGACAGGCCCGCGGGCGGAAGCTTTCTTT. The rearrangement uses TRBV11-2 and TRBJ1-1; the match to TRBD1 covers 8 bases. CDR1 is SGHAT and CDR2 is FQNNGV in the germline V gene. This CDR3 is built from 15 residues. Unmatched junction bases numbered 14, after V lost 6 bases and J lost 8 bases. The full variable domain, its missing parts supplied by reference TRBV11-2 and TRBJ1-1, is EAGVAQSPRYKIIEKRQSVAFWCNPISGHATLYWYQQILGQGPKLLIQFQNNGVVDDSQLPKDRFSAERLKGVDSTLKIQPAKLEDSAVYLCASRTGTGPRAEAFFGQGTRLTVV.